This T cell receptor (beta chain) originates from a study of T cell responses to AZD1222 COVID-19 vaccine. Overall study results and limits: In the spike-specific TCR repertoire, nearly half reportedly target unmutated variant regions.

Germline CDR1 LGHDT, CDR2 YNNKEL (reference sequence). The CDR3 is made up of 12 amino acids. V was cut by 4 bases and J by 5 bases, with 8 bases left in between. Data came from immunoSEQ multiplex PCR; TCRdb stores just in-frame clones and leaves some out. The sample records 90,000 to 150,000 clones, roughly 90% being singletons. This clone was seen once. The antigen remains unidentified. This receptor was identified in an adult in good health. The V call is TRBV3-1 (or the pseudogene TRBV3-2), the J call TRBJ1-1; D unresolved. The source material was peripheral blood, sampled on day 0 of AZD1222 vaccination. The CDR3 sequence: CASSLERTEAFF. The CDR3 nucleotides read TGTGCCAGCAGCCTAGAGCGAACTGAAGCTTTCTTT.